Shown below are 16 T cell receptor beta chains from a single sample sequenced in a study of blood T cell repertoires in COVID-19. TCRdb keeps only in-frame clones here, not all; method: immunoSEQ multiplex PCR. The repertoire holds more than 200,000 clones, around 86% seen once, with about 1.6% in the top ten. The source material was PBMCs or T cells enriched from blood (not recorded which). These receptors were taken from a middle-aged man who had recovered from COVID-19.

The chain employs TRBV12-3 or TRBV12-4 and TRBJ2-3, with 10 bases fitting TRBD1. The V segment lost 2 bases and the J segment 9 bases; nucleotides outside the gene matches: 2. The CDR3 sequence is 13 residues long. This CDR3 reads CASSLLDRGTQYF. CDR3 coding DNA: TGTGCCAGCAGTTTACTGGACAGGGGGACGCAGTATTTT.

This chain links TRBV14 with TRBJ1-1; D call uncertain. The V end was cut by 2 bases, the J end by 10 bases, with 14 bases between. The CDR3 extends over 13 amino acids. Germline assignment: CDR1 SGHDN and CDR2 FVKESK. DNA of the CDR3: TGTGCCAGCAGCCAATCCGACCTCCGGGTAGCTTTCTTT. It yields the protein CASSQSDLRVAFF.

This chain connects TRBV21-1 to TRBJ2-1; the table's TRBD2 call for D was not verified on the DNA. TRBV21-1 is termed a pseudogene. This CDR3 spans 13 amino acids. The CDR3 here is CASSKPPRNEQFF. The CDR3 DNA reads TGTGCCAGCAGCAAACCCCCTCGGAATGAGCAGTTCTTC.

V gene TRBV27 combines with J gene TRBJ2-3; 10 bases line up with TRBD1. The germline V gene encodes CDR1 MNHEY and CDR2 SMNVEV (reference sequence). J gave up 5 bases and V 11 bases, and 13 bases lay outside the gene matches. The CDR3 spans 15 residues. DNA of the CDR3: TGTGCCTGTGGGGCAGACAGGGGGCCGAGAGATACGCAGTATTTT. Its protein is CACGADRGPRDTQYF.

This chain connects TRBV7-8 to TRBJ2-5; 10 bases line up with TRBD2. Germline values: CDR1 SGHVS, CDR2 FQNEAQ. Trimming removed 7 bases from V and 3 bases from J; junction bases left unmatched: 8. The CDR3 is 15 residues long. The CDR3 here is CASILPGTSEETQYF. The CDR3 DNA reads TGTGCCAGCATCCTACCGGGGACTAGCGAAGAGACCCAGTACTTC.

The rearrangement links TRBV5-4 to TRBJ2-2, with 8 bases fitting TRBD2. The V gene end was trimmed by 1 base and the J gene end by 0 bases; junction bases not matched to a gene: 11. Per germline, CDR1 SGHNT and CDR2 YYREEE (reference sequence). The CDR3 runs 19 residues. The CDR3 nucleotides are TGTGCCAGCAGCTTGAAGTGGGGGGCTAGCGGGCCGAACACCGGGGAGCTGTTTTTT. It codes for CASSLKWGASGPNTGELFF.

The DNA of the CDR3 is TGTGCCAGCAGCTTAGCGGCCAGCGGGGGGAAGTACGAGCAGTACTTC. Protein sequence: CASSLAASGGKYEQYF. The chain has TRBV7-9 and TRBJ2-7; 9 positions match TRBD2. This CDR3 is built from 16 residues. Germline lookup yields CDR1 SEHNR and CDR2 FQNEAQ (reference sequence). With 0 bases clipped from V and 4 bases from J, the junction kept 7 bases outside the gene matches.

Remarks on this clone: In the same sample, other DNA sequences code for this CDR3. The CDR3 sequence is CASSLETQYF. In DNA, the CDR3 is TGTGCCAGCAGCCTGGAGACCCAGTACTTC. The V call is TRBV2, the J call TRBJ2-5; D is unresolved. This CDR3 has 10 residues. Germline values: CDR1 SNHLY, CDR2 FYNNEI. V was cut by 6 bases and J by 5 bases, with 4 bases left in between.

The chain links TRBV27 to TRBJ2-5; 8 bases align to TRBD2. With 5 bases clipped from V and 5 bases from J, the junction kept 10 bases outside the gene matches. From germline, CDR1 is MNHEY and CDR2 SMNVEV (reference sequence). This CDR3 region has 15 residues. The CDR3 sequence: CASSPFSGASETQYF. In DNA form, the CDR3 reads TGTGCCAGCAGTCCCTTTAGCGGGGCCTCGGAGACCCAGTACTTC.

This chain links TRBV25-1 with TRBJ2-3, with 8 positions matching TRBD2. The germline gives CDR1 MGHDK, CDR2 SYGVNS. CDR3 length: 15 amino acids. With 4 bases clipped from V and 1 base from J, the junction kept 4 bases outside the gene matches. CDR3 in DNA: TGTGCCAGCAGTGTCCGGGGGGGTGGCACAGATACGCAGTATTTT. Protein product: CASSVRGGGTDTQYF.

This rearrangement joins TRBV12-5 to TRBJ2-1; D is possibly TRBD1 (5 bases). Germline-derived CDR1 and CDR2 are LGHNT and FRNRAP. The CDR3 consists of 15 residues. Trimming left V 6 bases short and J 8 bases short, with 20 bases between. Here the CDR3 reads CASGQRTGTRDEQFF. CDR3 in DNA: TGTGCTAGTGGCCAGCGAACAGGCACCAGGGATGAGCAGTTCTTC.

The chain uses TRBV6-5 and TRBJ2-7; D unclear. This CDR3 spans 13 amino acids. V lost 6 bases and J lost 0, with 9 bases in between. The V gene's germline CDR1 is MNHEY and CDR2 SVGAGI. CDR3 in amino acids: CASRGLVSYEQYF. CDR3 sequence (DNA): TGTGCCAGCAGGGGCTTGGTCTCCTACGAGCAGTACTTC.

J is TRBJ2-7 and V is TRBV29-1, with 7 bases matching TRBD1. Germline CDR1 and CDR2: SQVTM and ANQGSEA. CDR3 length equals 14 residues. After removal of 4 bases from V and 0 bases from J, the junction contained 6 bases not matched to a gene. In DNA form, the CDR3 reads TGCAGCGTTGCCGGGACAGCAAGCTCCTACGAGCAGTACTTC. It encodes CSVAGTASSYEQYF.

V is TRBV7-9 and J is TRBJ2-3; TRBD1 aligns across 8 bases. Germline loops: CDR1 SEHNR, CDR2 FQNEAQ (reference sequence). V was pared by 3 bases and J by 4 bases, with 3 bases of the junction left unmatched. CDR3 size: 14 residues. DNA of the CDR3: TGTGCCAGCAGCTTTTGGACAGGGCCAGATACGCAGTATTTT. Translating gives CASSFWTGPDTQYF.

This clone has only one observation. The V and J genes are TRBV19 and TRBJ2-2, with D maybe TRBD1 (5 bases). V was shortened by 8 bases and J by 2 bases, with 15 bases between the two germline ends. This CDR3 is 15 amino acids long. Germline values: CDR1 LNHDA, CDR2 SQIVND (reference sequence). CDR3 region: CASYKGVRNTGELFF. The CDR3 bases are TGTGCCAGTTATAAAGGGGTCCGTAACACCGGGGAGCTGTTTTTT.

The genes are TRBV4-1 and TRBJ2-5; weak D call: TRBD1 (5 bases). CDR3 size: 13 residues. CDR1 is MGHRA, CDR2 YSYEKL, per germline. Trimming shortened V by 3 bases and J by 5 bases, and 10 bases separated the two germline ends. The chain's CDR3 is CASSQWGAETQYF. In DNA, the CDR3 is TGCGCCAGCAGCCAGTGGGGCGCGGAGACCCAGTACTTC.